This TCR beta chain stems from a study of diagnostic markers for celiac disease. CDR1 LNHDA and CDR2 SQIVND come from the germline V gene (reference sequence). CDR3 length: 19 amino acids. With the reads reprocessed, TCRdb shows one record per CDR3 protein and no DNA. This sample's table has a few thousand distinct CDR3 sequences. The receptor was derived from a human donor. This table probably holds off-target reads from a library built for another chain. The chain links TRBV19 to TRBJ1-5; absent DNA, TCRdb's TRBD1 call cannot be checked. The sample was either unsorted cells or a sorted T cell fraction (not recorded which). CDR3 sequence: CASSPGGGQGGLRNQPQHF.